Listed here are 24 T cell receptor beta chains from one sample, sequenced in a study of identical twins. TCRdb redid the calling of the 5' RACE reads with MiXCR, one entry per CDR3 protein. The sample includes 600,000 to 700,000 distinct CDR3 sequences, around 20% seen only once; the top ten take roughly 4.3%. The sample was also reused in another study, on T cells expressing NK-cell markers.

What was sequenced was PBMCs. These receptors originate from a woman aged 18-35 years in good health.

This clonotype was counted only a few times. This rearrangement joins TRBV6-5 to TRBJ2-2, with a weak D call TRBD2 (5 bases). The CDR3 sequence is 17 residues long. Germline CDR1 and CDR2: MNHEY and SVGAGI. V dropped 0 bases and J dropped 7 bases, with 18 bases sitting between them. CDR3 coding DNA: TGTGCCAGCAGTTACTCGATAGGCCAACGCACTAGCGGGGAGCTGTTTTTT. Amino acids: CASSYSIGQRTSGELFF.

There are many counts of this clonotype. V and J are TRBV20-1 and TRBJ2-7; TRBD1 matches 8 bases. Germline CDR1 DFQATT, CDR2 SNEGSKA (reference sequence). With V trimmed by 3 bases and J by 1 base, 5 bases remained unmatched. CDR3 length: 14 residues. Here the CDR3 DNA reads TGCAGTGCTAGGTCGGACAGGGTTTCCTACGAGCAGTACTTC. It codes for CSARSDRVSYEQYF.

The chain is built from TRBV5-1 and TRBJ1-1; TRBD1 matches at 7 bases. Germline lookup yields CDR1 SGHRS and CDR2 YFSETQ. The J segment lost 0 bases and the V segment lost 4 bases, leaving 6 bases of the junction unmatched. The CDR3 runs 15 residues. CDR3 in DNA: TGCGCCAGCAGCAGGGGACAGATCATGAACACTGAAGCTTTCTTT. This gives the protein CASSRGQIMNTEAFF.

The rearrangement joins TRBV29-1 to TRBJ2-3; the D is unclear. Germline V gives CDR1 SQVTM, CDR2 ANQGSEA. The CDR3 runs to 12 residues. In DNA, the CDR3 is TGCATCTATTTGGACGGCACAGATACGCAGTATTTT. As protein: CIYLDGTDTQYF.

This clonotype was observed a few times. The J gene is TRBJ2-3, the V gene TRBV4-3; no clear D. Trimming removed 9 bases from V and 0 bases from J, with 16 bases in between. The CDR3 spans 15 residues. CDR1 is LGHNA and CDR2 is YSLEER in the germline V gene. The CDR3 DNA reads TGCGCCAGTGGGCCCGGGCTATCTAGCACAGATACGCAGTATTTT. Protein product: CASGPGLSSTDTQYF.

The genes are TRBV6-1 and TRBJ1-3, with D perhaps TRBD1 (5 bases). V shed 7 bases and J shed 0 bases, with 10 bases lying between them. Germline CDR1 and CDR2: MNHNS and SASEGT. This CDR3 has 14 residues. CDR3 DNA sequence: TGTGCCAGCACCCAGGACACCTCTGGAAACACCATATATTTT. It yields the protein CASTQDTSGNTIYF.

This clonotype was seen more than once but under ten times. The chain uses TRBV12-3 or TRBV12-4 and TRBJ2-7; TRBD1 aligns across 9 bases. The CDR3 covers 15 residues. V shed 4 bases, J shed 3 bases, and the junction held 7 bases outside the gene matches. As DNA, the CDR3 is TGTGCCAGCAGTTCCCGGGACAGGGTCGACTACGAGCAGTACTTC. Residues: CASSSRDRVDYEQYF.

A few counts support this clonotype. The chain is built from TRBV6-6 and TRBJ2-5; possible D gene TRBD1, 5 bases. The V end lost 2 bases, the J end lost 7 bases, and 11 bases lay between the germline ends. The germline CDR1 and CDR2 sequences are MNHNY and SVGAGI (reference sequence). This CDR3 has 13 amino acids. CDR3 sequence: CASSYVGAGTQYF. DNA of the CDR3: TGTGCCAGCAGTTACGTTGGGGCAGGGACCCAGTACTTC.

The chain links TRBV7-2 to TRBJ2-7, with 7 bases lining up with TRBD1. The CDR3 spans 15 residues. CDR1 is SGHTA, CDR2 FQGNSA, per germline. V dropped 4 bases and J dropped 2; count of bases not matched to a gene: 8. This chain's CDR3 is CASSYTGAGAYEQYF. CDR3 DNA sequence: TGTGCCAGCAGCTATACAGGGGCCGGGGCCTACGAGCAGTACTTC.

The V gene is TRBV7-9, the J gene TRBJ2-7, with unresolved D. CDR1 is SEHNR, CDR2 FQNEAQ, per germline (reference sequence). V shed 2 bases and J shed 7 bases, with 15 bases lying between them. The CDR3 contains 14 residues. The chain's CDR3 is CASSLWSHEGEQYF. In nucleotides, the CDR3 is TGTGCCAGCAGCTTATGGAGCCACGAAGGTGAGCAGTACTTC.

This clonotype was observed a handful of times. The chain recombines TRBV11-1 with TRBJ2-1; no clear D. The CDR3 is 12 amino acids. CDR1 is SGHAT and CDR2 is FQDESV in the germline V gene (reference sequence). The V end lost 4 bases, the J end lost 8 bases, and 9 bases lay between the germline ends. As DNA, the CDR3 is TGTGCCAGCAGCTCATCGTGGGATGAGCAGTTCTTC. It translates to CASSSSWDEQFF. The full variable domain, rest sourced from reference TRBV11-1 and TRBJ2-1, is EAEVAQSPRYKITEKSQAVAFWCDPISGHATLYWYRQILGQGPELLVQFQDESVVDDSQLPKDRFSAERLKGVDSTLKIQPAELGDSAMYLCASSSSWDEQFFGPGTRLTVL.

The V gene is TRBV18, the J gene TRBJ2-7; TRBD2 might be the D (5 bases). Germline V gene sequence: CDR1 KGHSH, CDR2 LQKENI. Trimming cost V 2 bases and J 6 bases, with 11 bases left between them. CDR3 length: 13 residues. In DNA, the CDR3 is TGTGCCAGCTCACCATCACTAGTTGCCGAGCAGTACTTC. This gives the protein CASSPSLVAEQYF.

This clonotype has only a few counts. The chain recombines TRBV20-1 with TRBJ2-5; D remains ambiguous. From germline, CDR1 is DFQATT and CDR2 SNEGSKA (reference sequence). The CDR3 covers 11 residues. V was pared by 4 bases and J by 5 bases, with 8 bases between. CDR3 coding DNA: TGCAGTGCTACCGCGTACGAGACCCAGTACTTC. It encodes CSATAYETQYF.

The genes are TRBV7-8 and TRBJ2-2; D is uncertain. CDR1 and CDR2 (germline): SGHVS, FQNEAQ. The length of the CDR3 is 11 residues. The germline V and J ends were trimmed by 5 bases and 7 bases, with 5 bases remaining between them. CDR3 nucleotides: TGTGCCAGCAGCCCCTTCGGGGAGCTGTTTTTT. This encodes CASSPFGELFF.

Here the CDR3 reads CASSGGTSGHNEQFF. CDR3 nucleotide sequence: TGTGCCAGCAGTGGGGGGACTAGCGGACACAATGAGCAGTTCTTC. This chain links TRBV6-1 with TRBJ2-1; 11 nucleotides agree with TRBD2. J was trimmed by 5 bases and V by 4 bases; bases with no gene match: 4. The germline V gene has CDR1 MNHNS and CDR2 SASEGT. The CDR3 totals 15 residues.

This clonotype appeared once. The V and J genes are TRBV25-1 and TRBJ2-5; the D is unclear. V was trimmed by 8 bases and J by 1 base, leaving 17 bases between them. The CDR3 consists of 15 residues. Germline CDR1 and CDR2: MGHDK and SYGVNS. CDR3 DNA sequence: TGTGCCAGCTCTCTCGGCGGCCCCACCCAAGAGACCCAGTACTTC. Its translation: CASSLGGPTQETQYF.

V usage is TRBV12-5 and J usage is TRBJ1-6, with D possibly being TRBD1 (5 bases). Germline CDR1 is LGHNT and CDR2 is FRNRAP. CDR3 size: 16 residues. V was pared by 0 bases and J by 10 bases, with 16 bases between. The CDR3 DNA follows: TGTGCTAGTGGTTTGGTACTAAGTGCCGGGGGGTCACCCCTCCACTTT. Amino acid sequence: CASGLVLSAGGSPLHF.

This clonotype appeared a few times. The chain is built from TRBV5-1 and TRBJ2-1; 7 bases are a match to TRBD2. Germline CDR1 SGHRS, CDR2 YFSETQ. CDR3 length: 17 residues. The V and J ends lost 4 bases and 7 bases, in that order; junction bases with no gene match: 17. In DNA, the CDR3 is TGCGCCAGCAGCCTCGAGGGTGAGCGGGGTAAAGGGAATGAGCAGTTCTTC. It codes for CASSLEGERGKGNEQFF.

The table lists this clonotype with many counts. CDR3 sequence: CASKGSGANVLTF. The CDR3 bases are TGTGCCAGCAAAGGGTCTGGGGCCAACGTCCTGACTTTC. The rearrangement joins TRBV27 to TRBJ2-6; D call uncertain. There are 13 residues in the CDR3. CDR1 is MNHEY, CDR2 SMNVEV, per germline (reference sequence). V was pared by 7 bases and J by 1 base, with 5 bases between.

The rearrangement links TRBV30 to TRBJ1-2; TRBD1 matches 7 bases. The germline CDR1 and CDR2 sequences are GTSNPN and SVGIG (reference sequence). V shed 5 bases, J shed 4 bases, and the junction held 7 bases outside the gene matches. The CDR3 spans 13 residues. The CDR3, as DNA: TGTGCCTGGGCCGGGACAGCAGTCTATGGCTACACCTTC. It is translated as CAWAGTAVYGYTF.

This clonotype was detected only a few times. The chain carries TRBV12-3 or TRBV12-4 and TRBJ2-7; D not resolved. This CDR3 spans 15 amino acids. Trimming cost V 5 bases and J 3 bases, with 17 bases left between them. CDR3: CASSPESLPSYEQYF. The CDR3 nucleotides read TGTGCCAGCAGTCCAGAATCTTTACCCAGCTACGAGCAGTACTTC.

This clonotype occurred a few times. The chain couples TRBV10-3 to TRBJ1-2; no reliable D call. The V gene's germline CDR1 is ENHRY and CDR2 SYGVKD. The CDR3 is 12 amino acids. Trimming took off 3 bases at V and 8 bases at J, with 10 bases between the two ends. Here the CDR3 reads CAISEESWGYTF. The CDR3, as DNA: TGTGCCATCAGTGAAGAAAGTTGGGGCTACACCTTC.

This clonotype has just a few counts. This chain links TRBV9 with TRBJ2-2; unclear D gene. This CDR3 is built from 12 residues. Germline V gene lookup returns CDR1 SGDLS and CDR2 YYNGEE. Trimming stripped 2 bases from V and 7 bases from J, with 6 bases between. As DNA, the CDR3 is TGTGCCAGCAGCGTTTCTATCGGGGAGCTGTTTTTT. This translates into CASSVSIGELFF.

This clonotype has only a few counts. The V gene is TRBV29-1, the J gene TRBJ2-3; D perhaps matches TRBD1 (6 bases). Germline V CDR1 and CDR2: SQVTM, ANQGSEA. The CDR3 extends over 12 amino acids. V was shortened by 2 bases and J by 6 bases, with 9 bases between the two germline ends. The CDR3 loop is CSVEQGSDTQYF. The CDR3 DNA reads as TGCAGCGTTGAACAGGGGTCGGATACGCAGTATTTT.